This TCR beta chain was sequenced during a study of technical replicates of blood from a handful of donors. Germline values: CDR1 LGHNT, CDR2 FRNRAP. V dropped 2 bases and J dropped 4 bases, with 11 bases sitting between them. This CDR3 spans 14 amino acids. The data were produced by immunoSEQ multiplex PCR, yet TCRdb's version contains in-frame clones alone and is incomplete. Of 100,000 or so clones in the sample, approximately 96% are singletons; the top ten hold 0.2% to 0.25%. This clone has a single count. The V gene is TRBV12-5, the J gene TRBJ1-1; no clear D. The sample was T cells isolated from PBMCs. The sequence derives from a human donor in good health. CDR3 region: CASGLYGQATEAFF. In DNA, the CDR3 is TGTGCTAGTGGTTTGTACGGCCAGGCCACTGAAGCTTTCTTT.